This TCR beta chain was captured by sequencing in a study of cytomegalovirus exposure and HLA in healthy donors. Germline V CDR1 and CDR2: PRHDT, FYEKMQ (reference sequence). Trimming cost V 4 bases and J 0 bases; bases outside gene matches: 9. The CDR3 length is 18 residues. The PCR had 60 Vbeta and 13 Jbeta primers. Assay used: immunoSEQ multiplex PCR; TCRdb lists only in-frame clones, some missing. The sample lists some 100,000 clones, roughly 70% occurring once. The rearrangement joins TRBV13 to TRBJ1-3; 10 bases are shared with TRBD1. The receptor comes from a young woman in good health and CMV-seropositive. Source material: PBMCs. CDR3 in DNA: TGTGCCAGCAGCTCGACAGGGGGCACCACCAGCTCTGGAAACACCATATATTTT. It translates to CASSSTGGTTSSGNTIYF.